This TCR beta chain is drawn from a study of CD8+ T cells in alopecia areata. The sample holds a few counts of this clone. Treatment described: oral pan-JAK inhibitor, 5-10 mg twice daily. Extracted RNA was reverse transcribed, and the resulting cDNA served as sequencing template. Data came from immunoSEQ multiplex PCR; TCRdb stores just in-frame clones and leaves some out. The sample shows 150,000 to 200,000 clones, 60% of them seen only once. This CDR3 has 11 residues. The germline V gene encodes CDR1 SQVTM and CDR2 ANQGSEA. Trimming took off 4 bases at V and 9 bases at J, with 12 bases between the two ends.

V gene TRBV29-1 combines with J gene TRBJ1-1, with unresolved D. The TCR was taken from a human donor with alopecia areata. The sample in question was CD4+ T cells sorted from blood, obtained at week 24, from a patient treated with tofacitinib. Here the CDR3 DNA reads TGCAGCGTTGCGGCAGCCACCCAAGCTTTCTTT. It encodes CSVAAATQAFF.